This T cell receptor beta chain was recovered during a study of blood T cell repertoires in COVID-19. Study members were between about 18 and 95 years old and lived in some 22 US regions. The ends were cut back, 0 bases at V and 5 bases at J, with 15 bases in the middle. The V gene's germline CDR1 is SGHKS and CDR2 YYEKEE (reference sequence). The CDR3 runs 15 residues. Method: immunoSEQ multiplex PCR; TCRdb's copy keeps in-frame clones and lacks some. The table shows 260,000 or so clones, with 65% to 90% occurring only once. This clonotype was sampled from a man between 18 and 35 years old who had recovered from COVID-19. What was sequenced was PBMCs or T cells enriched from blood (not recorded which). V and J are TRBV5-5 and TRBJ2-7, with TRBD1 as a possible D gene (5 bases). Here the CDR3 DNA reads TGTGCCAGCAGCTTGGCGTCTCAGGGTATCCACGAGCAGTACTTC. Translating it yields CASSLASQGIHEQYF. The whole variable domain, remainder taken from reference TRBV5-5 and TRBJ2-7, is DAGVTQSPTHLIKTRGQQVTLRCSPISGHKSVSWYQQVLGQGPQFIFQYYEKEERGRGNFPDRFSARQFPNYSSELNVNALLLGDSALYLCASSLASQGIHEQYFGPGTRLTVT.